Described below is a single TCR beta chain sequence and its context. The data are from a study of cytomegalovirus exposure and HLA in healthy donors. With 60 Vbeta and 13 Jbeta primers, the PCR was carried out. Assay used: immunoSEQ multiplex PCR; TCRdb lists only in-frame clones, some missing. Here the sample spans 110,000 or so clones, over 65% being singletons. The length of the CDR3 is 14 residues. Germline V lookup: CDR1 MNHEY, CDR2 SVGAGI. J lost 5 bases, V lost 6 bases, and 9 bases had no gene match. The chain couples TRBV6-5 to TRBJ2-5, with 7 bases fitting TRBD1. Sequenced: PBMCs. The sequence was collected from a woman in her late teens or twenties in good health and CMV-seronegative. The CDR3: CASSLQGKVETQYF. CDR3 bases: TGTGCCAGCAGCCTACAGGGGAAGGTCGAGACCCAGTACTTC.